The following is a T cell receptor (beta chain) sequence with its context. The record originates from a study of T cell responses to AZD1222 COVID-19 vaccine. The CDR3 loop spans 12 amino acids. The V end lost 7 bases, the J end lost 10 bases, and 16 bases lay between the germline ends. CDR1 is SQVTM and CDR2 is ANQGSEA in the germline V gene. TCRdb's table, derived via immunoSEQ multiplex PCR, lists solely in-frame clones and lacks some. The repertoire includes around 150,000 clones, around 90% of them detected once, and 3% to 3.5% sits in the top ten. The rearrangement joins TRBV29-1 to TRBJ1-4; D might be TRBD1 (6 bases). The origin of this receptor is an adult who received the AZD1222 COVID-19 vaccine. The sample was peripheral blood, taken 28 days after the second AZD1222 dose. CDR3 region: CSGGGGKSKLFF. The CDR3 bases are TGCAGCGGCGGAGGGGGGAAATCAAAACTGTTTTTT.